These T cell receptor beta chains were read from a single sample in a study of blood T cell repertoires in COVID-19. Here immunoSEQ multiplex PCR was the method, and the copy in TCRdb shows in-frame clones only, minus some. The sample comprises approximately 58,000 clones, about 81% of which are singletons, and more than 30% rests with the top ten. What was sequenced was peripheral blood. These TCRs come from a man aged 55 to 70 with COVID-19, enrolled during active disease. The conserved cysteine and the conserved F or W are not part of the CDR3 here. A D gene is named only where the DNA matches it firmly.

D | V | CDR3
TRBD2 | TRBV9 | ASSVGTSGTQY
TRBD1 | TRBV24-1 | ATSDSDRVKLF
- | TRBV11-2 | ASSLEGGLTEAF
TRBD1 | TRBV6-5 | ASSTNRGADIQY
- | TRBV7-2 | ASTSDSNEKLF
- | TRBV4-3 | ASSQERGPLYEQY
TRBD1 | TRBV5-1 | ASSHRDRGRDYT
- | TRBV10-3 | AISAGAGEAF
- | TRBV11-2 | ASSGSTGVTIY
TRBD1 | TRBV18 | ASSPRTGVTEAF
TRBD1 | TRBV9 | ASTTGTGGETQY
TRBD1 | TRBV5-6 | ASSFSGQGVEGTQY
- | TRBV3-1/TRBV3-2 | ASSPRATGLAGNTIY
- | TRBV7-8 | ASRGQAPGGANVLT
- | TRBV18 | ASSPRGGEGYT
- | TRBV5-6 | ASSLGRAHNEQF
- | TRBV6-5 | ASSTGLKNEQY
TRBD1 | TRBV7-3 | ASSVGQGFAETQY
- | TRBV5-4 | ASSLVGGGLGTGELF
- | TRBV6-1 | ASSEGALGANVLT
- | TRBV6-2/TRBV6-3 | ASSWPQGYQETQY
- | TRBV6-5 | ASSMVGGNTEAF
- | TRBV25-1 | ASSEGRGLGYT
TRBD1 | TRBV5-1 | ASSLGGQANNSPLH
TRBD1 | TRBV19 | ASSMDRGSYNEQF
- | TRBV5-5 | ASSFWLGYDEQF
- | TRBV7-2 | ASSLGSAGSGYT
- | TRBV9 | ASSAHIEMTGNYGYT
TRBD2 | TRBV11-3 | ASSLEGLDEDTQY
- | TRBV19 | ASSNVRVSGNTIY
- | TRBV7-3 | ASSLGGSHNEQF
- | TRBV19 | ASSTSSETQY
- | TRBV15 | ATSREGQGTYEQY
- | TRBV5-8 | ASSPGFTHNEQF
- | TRBV27 | ASSSHRGGDEQF
TRBD2 | TRBV27 | ASSWTSGRGDTQY
- | TRBV9 | ASSRESGPGELF
- | TRBV7-9 | ASSNDGTIPQWH
TRBD1 | TRBV9 | ASSVVSGGYNEQF
TRBD1 | TRBV2 | ASSGTGNEKLF
TRBD2 | TRBV5-1 | ASSSGLAGVEQY
- | TRBV7-2 | ASSSGQLPLADTQY
- | TRBV6-6 | ASSLRQVATTDTDTQY
TRBD2 | TRBV5-1 | ASVQVTSRNTGELF
- | TRBV2 | ASSRSYEQY
- | TRBV5-1 | ASSLGGVTVEKLF
TRBD2 | TRBV9 | ASSLSRPGLAGGPADTQY
- | TRBV25-1 | ASSDSTGFYGYT